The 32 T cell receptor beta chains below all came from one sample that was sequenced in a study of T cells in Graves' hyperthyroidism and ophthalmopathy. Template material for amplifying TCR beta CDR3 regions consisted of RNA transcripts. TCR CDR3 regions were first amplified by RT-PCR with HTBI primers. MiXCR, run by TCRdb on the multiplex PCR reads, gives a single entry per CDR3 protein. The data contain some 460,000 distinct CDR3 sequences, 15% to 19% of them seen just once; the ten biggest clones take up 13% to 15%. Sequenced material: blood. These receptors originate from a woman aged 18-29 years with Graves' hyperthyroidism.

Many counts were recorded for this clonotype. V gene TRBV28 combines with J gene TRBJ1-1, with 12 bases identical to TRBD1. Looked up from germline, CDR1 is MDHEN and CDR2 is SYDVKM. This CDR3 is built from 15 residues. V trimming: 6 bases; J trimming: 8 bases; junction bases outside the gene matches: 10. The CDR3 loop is CASRSPGTGGGEAFF. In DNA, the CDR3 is TGTGCCAGCAGGTCTCCCGGGACAGGGGGCGGGGAAGCTTTCTTT.

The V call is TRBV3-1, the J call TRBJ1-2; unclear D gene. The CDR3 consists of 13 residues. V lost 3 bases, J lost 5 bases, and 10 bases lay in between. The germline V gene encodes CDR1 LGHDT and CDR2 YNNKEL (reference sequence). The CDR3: CASSHIESYGYTF. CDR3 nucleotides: TGTGCCAGCAGCCACATCGAATCTTATGGCTACACCTTC.

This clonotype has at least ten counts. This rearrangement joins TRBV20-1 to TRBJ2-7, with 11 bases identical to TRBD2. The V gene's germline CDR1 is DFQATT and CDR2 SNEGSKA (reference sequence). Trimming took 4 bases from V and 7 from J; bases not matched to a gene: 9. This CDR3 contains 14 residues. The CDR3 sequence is CSATPTSGILEQYF. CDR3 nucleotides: TGCAGTGCTACCCCGACTAGCGGGATCTTGGAGCAGTACTTC.

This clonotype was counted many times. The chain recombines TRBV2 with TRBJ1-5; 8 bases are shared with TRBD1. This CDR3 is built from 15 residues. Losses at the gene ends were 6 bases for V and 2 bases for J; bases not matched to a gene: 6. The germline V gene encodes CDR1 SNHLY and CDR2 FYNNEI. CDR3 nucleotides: TGTGCCAGCAGCGACGGACAGGGCGGCAATCAGCCCCAGCATTTT. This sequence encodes CASSDGQGGNQPQHF.

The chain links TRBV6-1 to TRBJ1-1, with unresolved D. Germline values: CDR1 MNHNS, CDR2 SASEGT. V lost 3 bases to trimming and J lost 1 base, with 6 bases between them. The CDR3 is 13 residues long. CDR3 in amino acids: CASSDPQNTEAFF. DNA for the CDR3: TGTGCCAGCAGTGACCCGCAGAACACTGAAGCTTTCTTT.

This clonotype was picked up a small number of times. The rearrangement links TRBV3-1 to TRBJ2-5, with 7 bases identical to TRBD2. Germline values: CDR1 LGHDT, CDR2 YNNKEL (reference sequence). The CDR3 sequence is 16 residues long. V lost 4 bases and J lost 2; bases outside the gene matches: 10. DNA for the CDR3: TGTGCCAGCAGCCTTCATGGGAGCGGGGAGCAAGAGACCCAGTACTTC. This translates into CASSLHGSGEQETQYF.

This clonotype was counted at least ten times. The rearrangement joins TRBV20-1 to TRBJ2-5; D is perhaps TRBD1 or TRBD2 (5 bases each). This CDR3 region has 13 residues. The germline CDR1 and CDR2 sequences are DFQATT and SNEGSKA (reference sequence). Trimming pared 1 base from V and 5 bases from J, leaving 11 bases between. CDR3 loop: CSARAGAEETQYF. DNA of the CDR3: TGCAGTGCTAGAGCCGGGGCCGAGGAGACCCAGTACTTC.

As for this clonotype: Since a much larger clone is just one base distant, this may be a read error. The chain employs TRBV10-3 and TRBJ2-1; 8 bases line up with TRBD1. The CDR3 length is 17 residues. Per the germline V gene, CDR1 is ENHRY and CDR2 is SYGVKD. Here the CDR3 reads CATSDSGRDRRYNEQFF. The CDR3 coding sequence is TGTGCCACCAGTGATTCCGGGCGGGACAGGAGATACAATGAGCAGTTCTTC.

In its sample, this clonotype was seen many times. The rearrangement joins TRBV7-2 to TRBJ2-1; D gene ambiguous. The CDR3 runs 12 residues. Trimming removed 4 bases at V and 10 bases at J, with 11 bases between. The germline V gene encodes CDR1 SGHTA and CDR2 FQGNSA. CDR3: CASSYRETEQFF. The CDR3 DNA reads TGTGCCAGCAGCTATCGAGAAACAGAGCAGTTCTTC.

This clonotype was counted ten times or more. Here the CDR3 reads CASSKTGTYEQYF. The DNA of the CDR3 is TGTGCCAGCAGTAAGACAGGAACGTACGAGCAGTACTTC. V usage is TRBV6-1 and J usage is TRBJ2-7, with D possibly being TRBD1 (6 bases). Germline-derived CDR1 and CDR2 are MNHNS and SASEGT. The CDR3 covers 13 residues. Trimming removed 5 bases from V and 4 bases from J, with 12 bases in between.

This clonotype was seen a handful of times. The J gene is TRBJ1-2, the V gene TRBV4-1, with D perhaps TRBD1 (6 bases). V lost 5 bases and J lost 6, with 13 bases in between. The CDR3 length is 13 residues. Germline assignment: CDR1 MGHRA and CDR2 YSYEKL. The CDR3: CASSSYRQDGYTF. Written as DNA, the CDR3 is TGCGCCAGCAGCTCTTATCGACAGGATGGCTACACCTTC.

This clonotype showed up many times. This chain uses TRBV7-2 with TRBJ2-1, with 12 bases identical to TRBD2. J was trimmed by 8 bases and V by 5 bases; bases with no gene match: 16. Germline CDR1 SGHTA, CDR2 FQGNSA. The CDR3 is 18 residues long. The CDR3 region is CASSTHPRLAGVDYEQFF. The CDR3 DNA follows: TGTGCCAGCAGCACCCACCCCCGACTAGCGGGGGTCGATTATGAGCAGTTCTTC.

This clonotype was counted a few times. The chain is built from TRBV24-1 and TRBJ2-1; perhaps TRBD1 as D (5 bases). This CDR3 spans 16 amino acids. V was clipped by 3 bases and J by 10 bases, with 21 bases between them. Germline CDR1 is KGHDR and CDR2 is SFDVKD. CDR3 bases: TGTGCCACCAGTGATGGACACGGCCCGATAACCCCCGAGCAGTTCTTC. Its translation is CATSDGHGPITPEQFF.

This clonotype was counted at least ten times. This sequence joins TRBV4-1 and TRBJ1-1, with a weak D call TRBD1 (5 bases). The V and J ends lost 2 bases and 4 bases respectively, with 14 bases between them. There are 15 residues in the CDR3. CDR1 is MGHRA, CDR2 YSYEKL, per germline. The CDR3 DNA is TGCGCCAGCAGCCAACCCCTTAGGGGCTCCACTGAAGCTTTCTTT. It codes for CASSQPLRGSTEAFF.

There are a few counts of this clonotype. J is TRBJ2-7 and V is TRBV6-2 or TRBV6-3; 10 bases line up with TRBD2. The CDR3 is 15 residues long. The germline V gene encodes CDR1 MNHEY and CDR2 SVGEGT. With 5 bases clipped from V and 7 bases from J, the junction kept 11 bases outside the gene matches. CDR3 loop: CASSRPAGGPEEQYF. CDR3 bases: TGTGCCAGCAGTCGTCCAGCGGGAGGGCCCGAGGAGCAGTACTTC.

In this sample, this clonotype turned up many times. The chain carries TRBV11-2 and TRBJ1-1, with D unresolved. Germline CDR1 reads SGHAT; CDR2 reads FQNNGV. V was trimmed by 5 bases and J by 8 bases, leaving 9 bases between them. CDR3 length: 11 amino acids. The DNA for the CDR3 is TGTGCCAGCAGCGCCGGGGTGGAAGCTTTCTTT. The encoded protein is CASSAGVEAFF.

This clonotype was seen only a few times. The CDR3 loop is CATSNPISYPSTDTQYF. CDR3 in DNA: TGTGCCACCAGCAATCCCATTAGTTACCCTAGCACAGATACGCAGTATTTT. V gene TRBV15 combines with J gene TRBJ2-3; D remains ambiguous. Trimming shortened V by 4 bases and J by 0 bases, and 17 bases separated the two germline ends. The CDR3 runs to 17 residues. The germline gives CDR1 LNHNV, CDR2 YYDKDF (reference sequence).

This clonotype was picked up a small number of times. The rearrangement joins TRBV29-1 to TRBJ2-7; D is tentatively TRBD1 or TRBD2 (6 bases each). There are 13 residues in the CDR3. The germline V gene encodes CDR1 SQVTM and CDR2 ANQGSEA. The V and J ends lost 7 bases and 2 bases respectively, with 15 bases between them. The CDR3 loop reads CSGQQGGTYEQYF. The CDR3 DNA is TGCAGCGGTCAACAGGGAGGCACCTACGAGCAGTACTTC.

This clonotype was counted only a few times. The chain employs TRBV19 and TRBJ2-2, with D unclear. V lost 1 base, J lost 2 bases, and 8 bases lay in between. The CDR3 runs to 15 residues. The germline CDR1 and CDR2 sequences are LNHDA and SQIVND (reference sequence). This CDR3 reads CASSIVVGNTGELFF. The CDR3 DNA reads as TGTGCCAGTAGTATAGTGGTCGGAAACACCGGGGAGCTGTTTTTT.

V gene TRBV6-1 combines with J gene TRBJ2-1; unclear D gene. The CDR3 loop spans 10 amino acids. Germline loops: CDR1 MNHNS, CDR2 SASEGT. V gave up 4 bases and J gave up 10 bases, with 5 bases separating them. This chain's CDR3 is CASSGVEQFF. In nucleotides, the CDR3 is TGTGCCAGCAGTGGAGTCGAGCAGTTCTTC.

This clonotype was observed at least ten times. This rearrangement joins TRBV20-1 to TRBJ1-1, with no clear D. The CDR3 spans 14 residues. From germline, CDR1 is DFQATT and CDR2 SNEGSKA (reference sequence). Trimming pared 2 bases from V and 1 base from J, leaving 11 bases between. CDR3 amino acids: CSARRNARNTEAFF. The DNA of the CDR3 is TGCAGTGCTAGAAGAAATGCAAGGAACACTGAAGCTTTCTTT.

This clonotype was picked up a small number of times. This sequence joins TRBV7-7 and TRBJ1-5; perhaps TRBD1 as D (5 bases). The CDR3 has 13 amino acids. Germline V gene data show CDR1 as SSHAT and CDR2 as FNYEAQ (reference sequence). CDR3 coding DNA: TGTGCTAGAGATTGGGGGGGTGATCAGCCCCAGCATTTT. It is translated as CARDWGGDQPQHF.

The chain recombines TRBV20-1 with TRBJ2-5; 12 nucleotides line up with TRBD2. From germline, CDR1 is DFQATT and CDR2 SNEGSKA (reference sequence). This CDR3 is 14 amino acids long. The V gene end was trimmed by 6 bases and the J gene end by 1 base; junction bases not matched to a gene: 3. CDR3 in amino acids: CSAGLAGTQETQYF. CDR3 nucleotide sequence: TGCAGTGCAGGACTAGCGGGGACCCAAGAGACCCAGTACTTC.

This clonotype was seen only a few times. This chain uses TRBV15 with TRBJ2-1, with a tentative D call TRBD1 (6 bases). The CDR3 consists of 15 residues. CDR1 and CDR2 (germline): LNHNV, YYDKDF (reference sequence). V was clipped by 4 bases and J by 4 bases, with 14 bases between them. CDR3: CATSTSRGLYNEQFF. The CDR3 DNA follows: TGTGCCACCAGCACCAGCAGGGGTTTGTACAATGAGCAGTTCTTC.

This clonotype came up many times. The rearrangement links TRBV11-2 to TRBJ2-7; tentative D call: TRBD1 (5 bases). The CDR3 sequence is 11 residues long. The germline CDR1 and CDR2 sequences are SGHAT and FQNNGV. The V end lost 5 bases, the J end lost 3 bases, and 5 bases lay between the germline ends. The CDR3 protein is CASSGHYEQYF. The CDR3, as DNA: TGTGCCAGCAGCGGACACTACGAGCAGTACTTC. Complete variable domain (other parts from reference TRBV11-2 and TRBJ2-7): EAGVAQSPRYKIIEKRQSVAFWCNPISGHATLYWYQQILGQGPKLLIQFQNNGVVDDSQLPKDRFSAERLKGVDSTLKIQPAKLEDSAVYLCASSGHYEQYFGPGTRLTVT.

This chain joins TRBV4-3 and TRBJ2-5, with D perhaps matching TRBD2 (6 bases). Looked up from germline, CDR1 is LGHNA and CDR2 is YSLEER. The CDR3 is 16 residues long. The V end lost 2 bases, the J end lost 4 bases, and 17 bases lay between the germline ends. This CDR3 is CASSQNTGAPGETQYF. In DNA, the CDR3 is TGCGCCAGCAGCCAAAACACGGGAGCGCCGGGAGAGACCCAGTACTTC.

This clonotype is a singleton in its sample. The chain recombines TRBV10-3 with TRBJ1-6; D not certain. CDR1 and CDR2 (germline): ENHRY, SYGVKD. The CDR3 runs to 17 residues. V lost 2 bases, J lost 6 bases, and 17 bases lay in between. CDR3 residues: CAISEVIRPDSNSPLHF. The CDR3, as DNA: TGTGCCATCAGTGAGGTAATACGACCGGATTCTAATTCACCCCTCCACTTT.

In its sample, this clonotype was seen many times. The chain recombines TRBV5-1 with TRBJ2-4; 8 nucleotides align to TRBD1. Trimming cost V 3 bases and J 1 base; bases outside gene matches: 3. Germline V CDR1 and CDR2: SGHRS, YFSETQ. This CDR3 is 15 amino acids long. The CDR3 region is CASSWGQAAKNIQYF. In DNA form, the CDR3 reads TGCGCCAGCAGCTGGGGACAGGCGGCCAAAAACATTCAGTACTTC.

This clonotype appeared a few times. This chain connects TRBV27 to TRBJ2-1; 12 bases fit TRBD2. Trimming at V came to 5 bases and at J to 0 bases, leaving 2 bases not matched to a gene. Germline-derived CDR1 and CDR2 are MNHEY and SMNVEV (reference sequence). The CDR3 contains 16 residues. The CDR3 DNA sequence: TGTGCCAGCAGTCAGACTAGCGGGAGCTCCTACAATGAGCAGTTCTTC. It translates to CASSQTSGSSYNEQFF.

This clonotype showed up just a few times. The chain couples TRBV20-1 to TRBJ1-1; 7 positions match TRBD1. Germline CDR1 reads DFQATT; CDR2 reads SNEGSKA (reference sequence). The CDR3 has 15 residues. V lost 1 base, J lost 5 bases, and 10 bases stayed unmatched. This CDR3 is CSARGGRQGRTEAFF. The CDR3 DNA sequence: TGCAGTGCTAGAGGGGGAAGACAGGGAAGGACTGAAGCTTTCTTT.

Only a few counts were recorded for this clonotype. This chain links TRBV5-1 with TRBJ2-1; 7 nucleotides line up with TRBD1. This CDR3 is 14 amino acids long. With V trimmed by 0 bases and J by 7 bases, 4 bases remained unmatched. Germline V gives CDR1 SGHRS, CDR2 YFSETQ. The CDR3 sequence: CASSLAATGNEQFF. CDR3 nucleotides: TGCGCCAGCAGCTTGGCAGCGACAGGGAATGAGCAGTTCTTC.

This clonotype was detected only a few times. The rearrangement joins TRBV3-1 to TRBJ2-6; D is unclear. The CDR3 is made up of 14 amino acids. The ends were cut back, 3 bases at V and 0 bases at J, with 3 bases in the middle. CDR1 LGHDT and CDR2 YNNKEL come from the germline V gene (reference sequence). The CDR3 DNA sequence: TGTGCCAGCAGCCAGCCCTCTGGGGCCAACGTCCTGACTTTC. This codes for CASSQPSGANVLTF. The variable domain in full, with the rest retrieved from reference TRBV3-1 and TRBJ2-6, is DTAVSQTPKYLVTQMGNDKSIKCEQNLGHDTMYWYKQDSKKFLKIMFSYNNKELIINETVPNRFSPKSPDKAHLNLHINSLELGDSAVYFCASSQPSGANVLTFGAGSRLTVL.